A single sample gave rise to the 25 T cell receptor beta chains below, sequenced in a study of blood T cell repertoires in COVID-19. TCRdb's table, derived via immunoSEQ multiplex PCR, lists solely in-frame clones and lacks some. Altogether approximately 170,000 clones are present, about 85% being singletons, with the ten largest covering under 7.5%. Input material: peripheral blood. The source of these receptors is a man older than 75 with COVID-19, enrolled during active disease.

The J gene is TRBJ1-5, the V gene TRBV16; 8 bases are a match to TRBD1. Germline V gene sequence: CDR1 KGHSY, CDR2 FQNENV. V shed 4 bases, J shed 4 bases, and the junction held 3 bases outside the gene matches. CDR3 size: 14 residues. CDR3 in DNA: TGTGCCAGCAGCCTACAGGGGGTGAATCAGCCCCAGCATTTT. This encodes CASSLQGVNQPQHF. Full variable domain (missing parts from reference TRBV16 and TRBJ1-5): GEEVAQTPKHLVRGEGQKAKLYCAPIKGHSYVFWYQQVLKNEFKFLISFQNENVFDETGMPKERFSAKCLPNSPCSLEIQATKLEDSAVYFCASSLQGVNQPQHFGDGTRLSIL.

This clone came up a few times. The V call is TRBV11-3, the J call TRBJ1-1; D is unclear. Germline CDR1 is SGHNT and CDR2 is YENEEA. This CDR3 contains 13 residues. Deletions cut 3 bases from V and 0 bases from J, with 5 bases between. The DNA for the CDR3 is TGTGCCAGCAGCTTGGCGGTGAACACTGAAGCTTTCTTT. Translating gives CASSLAVNTEAFF.

The chain joins TRBV7-2 to TRBJ2-3; D possibly corresponds to TRBD2 (7 bases). The CDR3 contains 16 residues. Germline V gene lookup returns CDR1 SGHTA and CDR2 FQGNSA. V gave up 2 bases and J gave up 5 bases, with 17 bases separating them. CDR3 sequence (DNA): TGTGCCAGCAGCTTATGGAGACGGGGGGCAAGAGATACGCAGTATTTT. Protein sequence: CASSLWRRGARDTQYF.

The rearrangement uses TRBV5-6 and TRBJ2-3, with D tentatively TRBD1 (8 bases). The CDR3 has 18 amino acids. CDR1 SGHDT and CDR2 YYEEEE come from the germline V gene. Trimming left V 0 bases short and J 3 bases short, with 20 bases between. CDR3 sequence (DNA): TGTGCCAGCAGCTTGGTGGGGAGGGACAGGAAGGTTACAGATACGCAGTATTTT. Encoded protein: CASSLVGRDRKVTDTQYF.

This sequence joins TRBV11-3 and TRBJ1-1; maybe TRBD1 (5 bases). The CDR3 spans 14 residues. Per the germline V gene, CDR1 is SGHNT and CDR2 is YENEEA. Trimming pared 4 bases from V and 0 bases from J, leaving 9 bases between. The CDR3 sequence: CASSWGDMNTEAFF. In DNA form, the CDR3 reads TGTGCCAGCAGCTGGGGCGACATGAACACTGAAGCTTTCTTT.

This clone appeared once. The chain links TRBV27 to TRBJ1-6, with 9 bases lining up with TRBD1. This CDR3 has 15 residues. CDR1 is MNHEY and CDR2 is SMNVEV in the germline V gene (reference sequence). The V gene end was trimmed by 6 bases and the J gene end by 7 bases; junction bases not matched to a gene: 7. The CDR3 bases are TGTGCCAGCAGAACCGGGACAGGGTGGAATTCACCCCTCCACTTT. Its translation: CASRTGTGWNSPLHF.

The rearrangement uses TRBV5-1 and TRBJ1-2; 10 nucleotides agree with TRBD1. The germline CDR1 and CDR2 sequences are SGHRS and YFSETQ. The CDR3 extends over 15 amino acids. Trimming took 4 bases from V and 6 from J; bases not matched to a gene: 9. CDR3: CASSPRTGTGDGYTF. The CDR3 DNA reads TGCGCCAGCAGCCCTCGAACCGGGACAGGGGATGGCTACACCTTC.

The chain joins TRBV3-1 (or the pseudogene TRBV3-2) to TRBJ1-2, with a weak D call TRBD1 (6 bases). Germline V lookup: CDR1 LGHDT, CDR2 YNNKEL (reference sequence). V was shortened by 10 bases and J by 2 bases, with 11 bases between the two germline ends. This CDR3 has 12 residues. This CDR3 is CAIRDTNYGYTF. The DNA for the CDR3 is TGTGCCATCCGGGACACCAACTATGGCTACACCTTC.

The V gene is TRBV5-1, the J gene TRBJ1-2; no reliable D call. The ends were cut back, 2 bases at V and 5 bases at J, with 7 bases in the middle. This CDR3 has 12 residues. Germline V gene lookup returns CDR1 SGHRS and CDR2 YFSETQ. This chain's CDR3 is CASSFGEYGYTF. The CDR3 DNA reads as TGCGCCAGCAGCTTCGGAGAGTATGGCTACACCTTC.

The J gene is TRBJ1-1, the V gene TRBV18; TRBD1 matches 7 bases. This CDR3 comprises 16 residues. With V trimmed by 3 bases and J by 2 bases, 9 bases remained unmatched. Germline V gene sequence: CDR1 KGHSH, CDR2 LQKENI. The DNA of the CDR3 is TGTGCCAGCTCACCTCCGACCGGGACAGACAACACTGAAGCTTTCTTT. Its translation: CASSPPTGTDNTEAFF.

J is TRBJ1-5 and V is TRBV28, with no clear D. This CDR3 is built from 15 residues. Trimming stripped 5 bases from V and 1 base from J, with 12 bases between. In germline, CDR1 is MDHEN, CDR2 SYDVKM. The CDR3 sequence is CASSLDSGSNQPQHF. The CDR3 bases are TGTGCCAGCAGTCTGGACTCGGGGAGCAATCAGCCCCAGCATTTT. Filled out from reference TRBV28 and TRBJ1-5, the complete variable domain reads DVKVTQSSRYLVKRTGEKVFLECVQDMDHENMFWYRQDPGLGLRLIYFSYDVKMKEKGDIPEGYSVSREKKERFSLILESASTNQTSMYLCASSLDSGSNQPQHFGDGTRLSIL.

This chain uses TRBV2 with TRBJ2-2, with a weak D call TRBD2 (6 bases). The V gene's germline CDR1 is SNHLY and CDR2 FYNNEI. The CDR3 loop spans 14 amino acids. V lost 7 bases and J lost 6, with 15 bases in between. This CDR3 is CASMRQRDSGELFF. CDR3 nucleotides: TGTGCCAGCATGCGACAGAGGGACTCCGGGGAGCTGTTTTTT.

The genes are TRBV7-2 and TRBJ1-1; 7 positions agree with TRBD1. The CDR3 totals 13 residues. Germline V gene sequence: CDR1 SGHTA, CDR2 FQGNSA. The J segment lost 4 bases and the V segment lost 6 bases, leaving 5 bases of the junction unmatched. This chain's CDR3 is CASSLDRATEAFF. In DNA form, the CDR3 reads TGTGCCAGCAGTCTCGACAGGGCCACTGAAGCTTTCTTT.

The chain uses TRBV6-5 and TRBJ1-1, with 7 bases fitting TRBD1. The CDR3 is 15 amino acids. Germline CDR1 reads MNHEY; CDR2 reads SVGAGI. The V segment lost 8 bases and the J segment 5 bases; nucleotides outside the gene matches: 14. CDR3 DNA sequence: TGTGCCAGCTTTTGGACAGGTGGGGCGGTGACTGAAGCTTTCTTT. Amino acid sequence: CASFWTGGAVTEAFF.

The chain has TRBV7-3 and TRBJ1-6; tentative D call: TRBD1 (5 bases). In germline, CDR1 is SGHTA, CDR2 FQGTGA. This CDR3 is 13 amino acids long. V was cut by 1 base and J by 11 bases, with 9 bases left in between. The CDR3 DNA is TGTGCCAGCAGCTTAAGTGGGGGGGCACCCCTCCACTTT. Translation: CASSLSGGAPLHF.

The chain links TRBV7-9 to TRBJ1-3, with D possibly matching TRBD1 (5 bases). Germline-derived CDR1 and CDR2 are SEHNR and FQNEAQ (reference sequence). The CDR3 covers 18 residues. Deletions cut 1 base from V and 4 bases from J, with 20 bases between. CDR3 in amino acids: CASSLGPGGDHFGNTIYF. CDR3 coding DNA: TGTGCCAGCAGCTTAGGGCCCGGGGGAGACCACTTCGGAAACACCATATATTTT. Filled out from reference TRBV7-9 and TRBJ1-3, the complete variable domain reads DTGVSQNPRHKITKRGQNVTFRCDPISEHNRLYWYRQTLGQGPEFLTYFQNEAQLEKSRLLSDRFSAERPKGSFSTLEIQRTEQGDSAMYLCASSLGPGGDHFGNTIYFGEGSWLTVV.

The chain carries TRBV5-1 and TRBJ2-3; the D gene is possibly TRBD2 (7 bases). Germline-derived CDR1 and CDR2 are SGHRS and YFSETQ. V lost 1 base to trimming and J lost 6 bases, with 12 bases between them. The CDR3 is made up of 14 amino acids. The CDR3 sequence is CASSLSGGGDTQYF. The CDR3 DNA follows: TGCGCCAGCAGCTTGTCGGGGGGCGGGGATACGCAGTATTTT. The full variable domain, completed using reference TRBV5-1 and TRBJ2-3, is KAGVTQTPRYLIKTRGQQVTLSCSPISGHRSVSWYQQTPGQGLQFLFEYFSETQRNKGNFPGRFSGRQFSNSRSEMNVSTLELGDSALYLCASSLSGGGDTQYFGPGTRLTVL.

This sequence joins TRBV7-2 and TRBJ2-2; no reliable D call. The V gene lost 2 bases and the J gene lost 6 bases, with 10 bases spanning the gap. The CDR3 totals 14 residues. Per the germline V gene, CDR1 is SGHTA and CDR2 is FQGNSA. The CDR3: CASSLRLAAGELFF. In nucleotides, the CDR3 is TGTGCCAGCAGCTTAAGACTCGCCGCCGGGGAGCTGTTTTTT.

The chain couples TRBV7-3 to TRBJ2-5; TRBD2 agrees at 11 bases. Germline V lookup: CDR1 SGHTA, CDR2 FQGTGA. This CDR3 spans 16 amino acids. Trimming cost V 2 bases and J 6 bases; bases outside gene matches: 8. CDR3 loop: CASSLSSSGGSKTQYF. The CDR3 bases are TGTGCCAGCAGCTTATCGTCTAGCGGGGGGTCAAAGACCCAGTACTTC.

The chain couples TRBV7-9 to TRBJ2-1; TRBD2 is a possible D gene (5 bases). V lost 6 bases to trimming and J lost 0 bases, with 15 bases between them. Germline-derived CDR1 and CDR2 are SEHNR and FQNEAQ (reference sequence). The CDR3 runs 16 residues. The CDR3 nucleotides read TGTGCCAGCAGTTCCCCGGGGTTCAGCTCCTACAATGAGCAGTTCTTC. Encoded protein: CASSSPGFSSYNEQFF.

The rearrangement links TRBV5-1 to TRBJ2-5; D might be TRBD2 (7 bases). Per germline, CDR1 SGHRS and CDR2 YFSETQ. The length of the CDR3 is 16 residues. V lost 4 bases, J lost 4 bases, and 20 bases lay in between. In DNA form, the CDR3 reads TGCGCCAGCAGCCGTTCCGTGGGGGGGCAAGGAGAGACCCAGTACTTC. Its translation is CASSRSVGGQGETQYF. Full variable domain (outside the CDR3, taken from reference TRBV5-1 and TRBJ2-5): KAGVTQTPRYLIKTRGQQVTLSCSPISGHRSVSWYQQTPGQGLQFLFEYFSETQRNKGNFPGRFSGRQFSNSRSEMNVSTLELGDSALYLCASSRSVGGQGETQYFGPGTRLLVL.

The genes are TRBV27 and TRBJ1-1; 10 nucleotides align to TRBD1. The CDR3 consists of 15 residues. The J segment lost 6 bases and the V segment lost 4 bases, leaving 8 bases of the junction unmatched. The germline gives CDR1 MNHEY, CDR2 SMNVEV (reference sequence). CDR3 protein: CASSSRQGASAEAFF. The CDR3 nucleotides are TGTGCCAGCAGTTCCCGACAGGGGGCTAGTGCTGAAGCTTTCTTT.

The chain carries TRBV5-4 and TRBJ1-1, with D maybe TRBD1 (6 bases). Germline loops: CDR1 SGHNT, CDR2 YYREEE (reference sequence). V was cut by 0 bases and J by 5 bases, with 14 bases left in between. The length of the CDR3 is 15 residues. CDR3 DNA sequence: TGTGCCAGCAGCTTGGCGGAACAGGGAAGGACTGAAGCTTTCTTT. This codes for CASSLAEQGRTEAFF.

The J gene is TRBJ2-1, the V gene TRBV4-2; D possibly corresponds to TRBD2 (5 bases). The germline V gene has CDR1 LGHNA and CDR2 YNFKEQ. This CDR3 has 16 residues. V lost 1 base to trimming and J lost 4 bases, with 14 bases between them. The CDR3 loop reads CASSQVRAGLYNEQFF. The CDR3 DNA reads as TGTGCCAGCAGCCAAGTACGCGCGGGTCTGTACAATGAGCAGTTCTTC.

The rearrangement joins TRBV6-5 to TRBJ1-3; TRBD1 might be the D (5 bases). Germline V gene sequence: CDR1 MNHEY, CDR2 SVGAGI. The CDR3 contains 14 residues. V lost 9 bases and J 5 bases, leaving 17 bases between the germline ends. The CDR3 protein is CASRDFHPRNTIYF. The CDR3 bases are TGTGCCAGTCGGGACTTCCACCCCAGAAACACCATATATTTT.